This T cell receptor gamma chain was recorded in a study of Vδ1+ human thymocytes. By sample share, this clone is medium-sized. Antigen: not known. The same CDR3 is also encoded by other DNA sequences in this sample. RNA was extracted from the cells and then reverse transcribed. Pooled V-gene forward primers with one constant-region reverse primer generated the CDR3 amplicons by multiplex PCR. TCRdb re-called the multiplex PCR reads via CATT. The profile covers 20,000 to 25,000 gamma-chain clones, with roughly 13% appearing a single time and roughly 2% taken by the ten largest. V was pared by 1 base and J by 4 bases, with 1 base of the junction left unmatched. CDR1 and CDR2 from the germline V gene are GITISATS and ISYDGTV (reference sequence). CDR3 length: 12 residues. Study observations and caveats: In the thymus, TRG and TRD repertoires looked highly polyclonal with Gaussian CDR3 lengths. Many TRG clonotypes were shared between donors; TRD repertoires were essentially private.

Purity of the sorted Vdelta1+ thymocytes ranged from 98% to 99.6%. This chain links TRGV9 with TRGJ1 or TRGJ2. Sequenced input: Vdelta1+ gamma-delta thymocytes from the thymus. Stated subset: FACS-sorted CD3+ TCRalphabeta- TCRVdelta1+ TCRVdelta2- thymocytes. This TCR derives from a child under two years old who had congenital heart surgery. CDR3 bases: TGTGCCTTGTGGGAGGTCTATTATAAGAAACTCTTT. Protein product: CALWEVYYKKLF.